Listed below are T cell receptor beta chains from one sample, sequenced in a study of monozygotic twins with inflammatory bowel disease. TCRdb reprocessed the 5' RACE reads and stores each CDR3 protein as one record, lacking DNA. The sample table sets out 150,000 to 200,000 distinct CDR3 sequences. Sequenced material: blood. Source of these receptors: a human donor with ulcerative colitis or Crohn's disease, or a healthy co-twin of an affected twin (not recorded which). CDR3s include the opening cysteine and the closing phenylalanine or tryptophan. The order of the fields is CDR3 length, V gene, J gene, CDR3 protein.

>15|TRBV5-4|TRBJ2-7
CASSLKGTVSYEQYF
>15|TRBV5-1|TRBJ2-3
CASSLDVGSTDTQYF
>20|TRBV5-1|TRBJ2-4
CASSLAPGTTSGRGKNIQYF
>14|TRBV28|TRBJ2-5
CASSFGGLVETQYF
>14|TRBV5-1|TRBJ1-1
CASSLTGPGTEAFF
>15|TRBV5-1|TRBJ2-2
CASSSGGSGTGELFF
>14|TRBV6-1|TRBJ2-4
CASSEAGRPHIQYF
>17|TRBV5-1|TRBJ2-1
CASSLFSSGITGNEQFF
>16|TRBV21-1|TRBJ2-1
CASSKLLAETYNEQFF
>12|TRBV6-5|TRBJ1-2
CASMGENYGYTF
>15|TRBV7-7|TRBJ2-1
CASSSGLAGVNEQFF
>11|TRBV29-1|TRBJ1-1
CSVRPYTEAFF
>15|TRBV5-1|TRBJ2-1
CASSLVTGPANEQFF
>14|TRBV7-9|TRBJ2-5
CASSQDRPEETQYF
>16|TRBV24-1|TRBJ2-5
CATSDPRVGPQETQYF
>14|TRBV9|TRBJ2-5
CASSVGPEGETQYF
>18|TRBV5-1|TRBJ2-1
CASSLDGTSGHLKNEQFF
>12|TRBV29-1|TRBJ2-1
CSVSGQTNEQFF
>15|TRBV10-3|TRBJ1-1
CAISGKTRENTEAFF
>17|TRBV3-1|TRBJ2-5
CASSQDFRGRRGETQYF
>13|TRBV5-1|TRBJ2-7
CASRHYQDNEQYF
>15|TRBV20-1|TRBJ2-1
CSARDPNLLGNEQFF
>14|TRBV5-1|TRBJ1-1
CASSLAPMNTEAFF
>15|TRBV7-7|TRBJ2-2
CASSFGSGGTGELFF
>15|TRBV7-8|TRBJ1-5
CASRRTGDSNQPQHF
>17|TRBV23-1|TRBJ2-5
CASSQRKGRAVQETQYF
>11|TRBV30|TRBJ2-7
CACRLNYEQYF
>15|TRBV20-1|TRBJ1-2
CSARDLRGADYGYTF
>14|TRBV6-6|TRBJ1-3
CASSYSSGRDTIYF
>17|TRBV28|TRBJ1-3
CASSNGQGSLSGNTIYF